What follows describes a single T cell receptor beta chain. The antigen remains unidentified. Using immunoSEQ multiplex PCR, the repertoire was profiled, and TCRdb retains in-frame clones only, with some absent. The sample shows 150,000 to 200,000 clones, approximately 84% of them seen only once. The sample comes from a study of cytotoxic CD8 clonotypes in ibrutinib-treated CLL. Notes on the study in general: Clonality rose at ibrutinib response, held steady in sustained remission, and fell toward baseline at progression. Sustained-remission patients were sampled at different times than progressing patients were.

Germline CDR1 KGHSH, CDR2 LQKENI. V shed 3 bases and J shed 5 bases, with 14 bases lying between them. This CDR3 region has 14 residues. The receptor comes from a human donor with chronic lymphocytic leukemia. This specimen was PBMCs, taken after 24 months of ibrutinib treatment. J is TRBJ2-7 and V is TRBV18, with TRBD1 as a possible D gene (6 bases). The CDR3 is CASSPTGPDNEQYF. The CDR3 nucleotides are TGTGCCAGCTCACCTACAGGGCCCGATAACGAGCAGTACTTC.